This entry describes one T cell receptor beta chain. The antigen remains undetermined. V lost 5 bases and J lost 3; bases outside the gene matches: 13. Germline CDR1 GTSNPN, CDR2 SVGIG (reference sequence). The CDR3 loop spans 17 amino acids. This sample stems from a study of shared clonotypes between healthy human individuals. Study-level background: CD4 naive and memory got three plates each, CD8 naive two, CD8 memory one.

The method was immunoSEQ multiplex PCR; TCRdb's version includes in-frame clones alone and lacks a portion of them. The sample lists about 1 million clones, around 76% occurring once. Regarding the study as a whole: The donor pool, a small one, limited the genetic and exposure-history diversity represented. Non-shared clonotypes had lower generation probabilities than those shared by all four donors. Sampling involved blood alone; tissue repertoires likely differ.

Sequences were obtained from memory CD4+ T cells sorted from blood. Described subset: CD45RA-negative fraction. The TCR sequence derives from a man aged 18 to 35 in good health. The chain combines TRBV30 with TRBJ1-3; TRBD1 aligns across 10 bases. CDR3 amino acids: CAWSGTGVPGGGNTIYF. The DNA for the CDR3 is TGTGCCTGGTCCGGGACAGGGGTCCCAGGGGGTGGAAACACCATATATTTT.